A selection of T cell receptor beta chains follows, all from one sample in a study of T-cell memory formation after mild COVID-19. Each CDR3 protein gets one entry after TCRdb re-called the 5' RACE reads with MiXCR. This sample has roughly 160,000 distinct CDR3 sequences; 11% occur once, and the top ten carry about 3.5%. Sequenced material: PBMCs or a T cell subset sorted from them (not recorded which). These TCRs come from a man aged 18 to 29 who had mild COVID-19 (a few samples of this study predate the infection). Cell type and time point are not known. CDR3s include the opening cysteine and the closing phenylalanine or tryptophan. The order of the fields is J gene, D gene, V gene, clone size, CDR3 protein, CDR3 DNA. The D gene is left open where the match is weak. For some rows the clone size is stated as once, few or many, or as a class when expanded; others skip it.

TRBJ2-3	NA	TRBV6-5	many	CASSYIRDPRILEYF	TGTGCCAGCAGTTACATCAGAGACCCCCGTATCCTAGAGTATTTT
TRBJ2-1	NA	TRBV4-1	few	CASSQTGASSYNEQFF	TGCGCCAGCAGCCAGACCGGGGCGAGCTCCTACAATGAGCAGTTCTTC
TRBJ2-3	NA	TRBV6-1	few	CASRFSGTSTDTQYF	TGTGCCAGCAGATTCTCCGGGACTAGCACAGATACGCAGTATTTT
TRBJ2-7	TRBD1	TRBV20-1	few	CSARGRGPHLEQYF	TGCAGTGCTAGAGGAAGGGGGCCACATCTCGAGCAGTACTTC
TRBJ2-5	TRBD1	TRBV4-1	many	CASSHSPGQRYQETQYF	TGCGCCAGCAGCCATTCCCCGGGACAGAGGTACCAAGAGACCCAGTACTTC
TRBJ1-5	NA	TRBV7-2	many	CASSFGGAQPQHF	TGTGCCAGCAGCTTTGGGGGCGCGCAGCCCCAGCATTTT
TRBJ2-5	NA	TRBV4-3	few	CASSPSIRAEGETQYF	TGCGCCAGCAGCCCATCAATACGAGCTGAAGGAGAGACCCAGTACTTC
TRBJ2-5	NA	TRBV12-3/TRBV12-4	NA	CASSLAGLPQETQYF	TGTGCCAGCAGTTTAGCGGGGCTACCCCAAGAGACCCAGTACTTC
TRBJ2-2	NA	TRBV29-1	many	CSVYTATGELFF	TGCAGTGTCTATACGGCCACCGGGGAGCTGTTTTTT
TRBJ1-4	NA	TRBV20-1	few	CSAWVWEKLFF	TGCAGTGCTTGGGTTTGGGAAAAACTGTTTTTT
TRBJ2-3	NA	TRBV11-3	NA	CASSDRRGAVSDTQYF	TGTGCCAGCAGCGACAGGCGTGGGGCTGTCTCCGATACGCAGTATTTT
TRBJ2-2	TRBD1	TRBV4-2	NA	CASSRQGSNTGELFF	TGTGCCAGCAGTAGACAGGGCTCGAACACCGGGGAGCTGTTTTTT
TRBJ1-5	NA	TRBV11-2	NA	CASSREENQPQHF	TGTGCCAGCAGCCGTGAGGAGAATCAGCCCCAGCATTTT
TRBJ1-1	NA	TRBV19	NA	CASSDPGRTYTEAFF	TGTGCCAGTAGTGATCCGGGACGAACTTACACTGAAGCTTTCTTT
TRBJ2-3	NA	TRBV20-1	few	CSGGGNTDTQYF	TGCAGTGGAGGCGGAAACACAGATACGCAGTATTTT
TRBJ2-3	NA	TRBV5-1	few	CASSAGSSGDTQYF	TGCGCCAGCAGCGCTGGATCCTCTGGAGATACGCAGTATTTT
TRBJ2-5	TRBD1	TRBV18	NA	CASSPIQGAYEKTQYF	TGTGCCAGCTCACCCATACAGGGGGCTTATGAAAAGACCCAGTACTTC
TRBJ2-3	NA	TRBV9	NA	CASSVVELADTQYF	TGTGCCAGCAGCGTAGTCGAGTTGGCAGATACGCAGTATTTT
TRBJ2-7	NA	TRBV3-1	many	CASSLHAGTRAYEQYF	TGTGCCAGCAGCCTCCACGCCGGGACTCGAGCCTACGAGCAGTACTTC
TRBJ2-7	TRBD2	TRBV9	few	CASSVGSGGPFEQYF	TGTGCCAGCAGCGTAGGTAGCGGGGGGCCGTTCGAGCAGTACTTC
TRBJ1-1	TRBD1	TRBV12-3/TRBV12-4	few	CASSWVRGTGKAFF	TGTGCCAGCAGTTGGGTCCGGGGGACAGGGAAAGCTTTCTTT
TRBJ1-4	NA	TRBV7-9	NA	CASSLEPTNEKLFF	TGTGCCAGCAGCTTAGAACCAACTAATGAAAAACTGTTTTTT
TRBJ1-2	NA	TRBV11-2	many	CASSFDGIYGYTF	TGTGCCAGCAGCTTTGACGGAATCTATGGCTACACCTTC
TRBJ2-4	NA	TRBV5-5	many	CASSLGVAKNIQYF	TGTGCCAGCAGCTTGGGTGTAGCCAAAAACATTCAGTACTTC
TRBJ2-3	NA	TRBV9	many	CASSVAPAFSTDTQYF	TGTGCCAGCAGCGTAGCCCCAGCGTTTAGCACAGATACGCAGTATTTT
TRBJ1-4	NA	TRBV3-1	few	CASSQRQNEKLFF	TGTGCCAGCAGCCAAAGACAGAATGAAAAACTGTTTTTT
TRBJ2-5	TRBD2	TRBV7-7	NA	CASSPGGAGEQETQYF	TGTGCCAGCAGCCCGGGGGGTGCGGGAGAGCAAGAGACCCAGTACTTC
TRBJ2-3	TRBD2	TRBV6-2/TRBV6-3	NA	CASSGGGRRTDTQYF	TGTGCCAGCAGCGGGGGGGGACGTCGCACAGATACGCAGTATTTT
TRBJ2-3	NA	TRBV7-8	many	CASSLQGTDTQYF	TGTGCCAGCAGCTTACAGGGCACAGATACGCAGTATTTT
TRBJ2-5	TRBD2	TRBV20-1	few	CSAREPAGGLETQYF	TGCAGTGCTAGAGAGCCAGCGGGGGGGCTGGAGACCCAGTACTTC
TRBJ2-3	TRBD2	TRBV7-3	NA	CASSLTGGAIDTQYF	TGTGCCAGCAGCTTAACCGGGGGGGCCATAGATACGCAGTATTTT
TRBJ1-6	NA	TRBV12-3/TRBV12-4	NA	CASTGQGSLEGSPLHF	TGTGCCAGCACAGGCCAGGGCTCCCTGGAAGGTTCACCCCTCCACTTT
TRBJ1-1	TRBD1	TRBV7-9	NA	CASSFGQGAAFF	TGTGCCAGCAGCTTCGGACAGGGTGCAGCTTTCTTT
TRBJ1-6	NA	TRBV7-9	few	CASSTRPGSPLHF	TGTGCCAGCAGCACTCGTCCGGGGTCACCCCTCCACTTT
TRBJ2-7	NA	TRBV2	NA	CAMNDGPYEQYF	TGTGCCATGAATGACGGCCCCTACGAGCAGTACTTC
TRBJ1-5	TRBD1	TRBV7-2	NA	CASSLGGQARQPQHF	TGTGCCAGCAGCTTAGGAGGACAGGCACGACAGCCCCAGCATTTT
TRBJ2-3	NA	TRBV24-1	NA	CATSDGGITDTQYF	TGTGCCACCAGTGATGGGGGCATCACAGATACGCAGTATTTT
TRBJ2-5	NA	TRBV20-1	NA	CSALGRDQETQYF	TGCAGTGCTTTGGGACGTGACCAAGAGACCCAGTACTTC
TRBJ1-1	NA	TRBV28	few	CASRGGGTNTEAFF	TGTGCCAGCAGAGGCGGGGGGACGAACACTGAAGCTTTCTTT
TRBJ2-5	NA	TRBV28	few	CASSFTGQTQYF	TGTGCCAGCAGTTTCACGGGTCAGACCCAGTACTTC
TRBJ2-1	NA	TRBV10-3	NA	CAISEGHSSYNEQFF	TGTGCCATCAGTGAAGGCCATAGCTCCTACAATGAGCAGTTCTTC
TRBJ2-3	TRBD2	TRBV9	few	CASSVGAGGGTDTQYF	TGTGCCAGCAGCGTAGGTGCGGGGGGGGGCACAGATACGCAGTATTTT
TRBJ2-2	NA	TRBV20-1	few	CSARGGNTGELFF	TGCAGTGCTAGAGGGGGTAACACCGGGGAGCTGTTTTTT
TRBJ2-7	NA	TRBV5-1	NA	CASSLDPGGAAYF	TGCGCCAGCAGCTTGGATCCAGGAGGAGCAGCGTACTTC
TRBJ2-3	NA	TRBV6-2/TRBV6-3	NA	CASWAGDTDTQYF	TGTGCCAGCTGGGCAGGGGACACAGATACGCAGTATTTT
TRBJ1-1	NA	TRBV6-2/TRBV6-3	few	CASSYSQREAFF	TGTGCCAGCAGTTACTCGCAGCGTGAAGCTTTCTTT
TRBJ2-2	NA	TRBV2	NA	CASRAEDGELFF	TGTGCCAGCCGGGCGGAAGACGGGGAGCTGTTTTTT
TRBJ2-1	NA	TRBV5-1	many	CASSSPGAPGNEQFF	TGCGCCAGCAGCTCGCCGGGAGCCCCTGGGAATGAGCAGTTCTTC
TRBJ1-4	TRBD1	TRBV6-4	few	CASRATGSSTNEKLFF	TGTGCCAGCAGGGCGACAGGGTCATCAACTAATGAAAAACTGTTTTTT
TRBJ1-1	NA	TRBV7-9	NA	CASSKLRENTEAFF	TGTGCCAGCAGCAAGCTCAGGGAGAACACTGAAGCTTTCTTT